This T cell receptor beta chain is from a study of regulatory T cells in long-lasting Graves disease. Time point specified: newly diagnosed GD, antithyroid drugs for less than 3 months. RNA from PBMCs was the source of the TCR library. CDR3 size: 14 residues. Per the germline V gene, CDR1 is LGHDT and CDR2 is YNNKEL (reference sequence). Germline trimming cut 0 bases from V and 7 bases from J; bases unmatched to any gene: 3. For TCR beta, libraries came from iRepertoire HTBI primers and Arm-PCR of CDR3 regions. TCRdb passed the multiplex PCR reads through MiXCR, listing each CDR3 protein once. The sample shows hundreds of thousands of distinct CDR3 sequences, approximately 16% of them seen only once. This clonotype was observed at least ten times. The same data also contributed to another study, on T cells in Graves' hyperthyroidism and ophthalmopathy.

This clonotype was sampled from a woman in her thirties or forties with Graves disease. Sequencing used peripheral blood mononuclear cells (PBMCs), obtained at new diagnosis, from a patient treated with antithyroid drugs. This chain links TRBV3-1 with TRBJ2-1; TRBD2 aligns across 7 bases. The CDR3 coding sequence is TGTGCCAGCAGCCAAGACGGAGCGGGAAATGAGCAGTTCTTC. Protein sequence: CASSQDGAGNEQFF.